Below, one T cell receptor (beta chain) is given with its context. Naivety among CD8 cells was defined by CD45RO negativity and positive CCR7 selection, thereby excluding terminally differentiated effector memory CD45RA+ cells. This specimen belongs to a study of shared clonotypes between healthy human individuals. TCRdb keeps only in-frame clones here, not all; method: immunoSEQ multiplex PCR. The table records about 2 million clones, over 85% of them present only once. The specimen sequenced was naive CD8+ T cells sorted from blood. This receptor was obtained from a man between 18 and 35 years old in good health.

The CDR3 region is CASSVAGSWGQGNTEAFF. CDR3 DNA: TGTGCCAGCAGCGTAGCAGGATCTTGGGGACAAGGGAACACTGAAGCTTTCTTT. The chain carries TRBV9 and TRBJ1-1, with D perhaps matching TRBD1 (6 bases). V was trimmed by 0 bases and J by 1 base, leaving 19 bases between them. Germline CDR1 is SGDLS and CDR2 is YYNGEE. The CDR3 runs 18 residues.